Detailed here is one T cell receptor (beta chain). Here immunoSEQ multiplex PCR was the method, and the copy in TCRdb shows in-frame clones only, minus some. Among fewer than 250,000 clones listed, about 85% were seen once. The V end lost 6 bases, the J end lost 0 bases, and 9 bases lay between the germline ends. This CDR3 contains 15 residues. Per germline, CDR1 KGHSH and CDR2 LQKENI. The source of the sample is a study of blood T cell repertoires in COVID-19. Study in general: The cDNA or gDNA used as material had been derived from T cells, B-cell-depleted T cells, or PBMCs.

The source is a young man with acute or convalescent COVID-19. The rearrangement joins TRBV18 to TRBJ2-6, with unresolved D. Sequencing was done on a sample of peripheral blood. CDR3 DNA: TGTGCCAGCTCTTTCCCGAGCTCTGGGGCCAACGTCCTGACTTTC. Protein sequence: CASSFPSSGANVLTF.